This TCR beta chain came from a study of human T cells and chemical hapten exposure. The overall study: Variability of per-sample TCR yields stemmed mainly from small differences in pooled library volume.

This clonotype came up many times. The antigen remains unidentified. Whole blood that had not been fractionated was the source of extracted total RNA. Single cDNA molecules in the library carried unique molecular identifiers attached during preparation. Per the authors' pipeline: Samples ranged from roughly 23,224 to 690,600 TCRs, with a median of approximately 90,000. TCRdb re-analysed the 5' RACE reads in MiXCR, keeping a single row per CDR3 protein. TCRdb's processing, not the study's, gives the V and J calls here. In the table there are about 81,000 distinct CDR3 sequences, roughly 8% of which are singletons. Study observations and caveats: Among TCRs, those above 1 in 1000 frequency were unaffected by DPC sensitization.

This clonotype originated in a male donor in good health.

The CDR3 protein is CASSQDHRGDQETQYF. The CDR3 DNA reads as TGCGCCAGCAGCCAAGATCACAGGGGCGACCAAGAGACCCAGTACTTC. The chain couples TRBV4-1 to TRBJ2-5, with 7 nucleotides matching TRBD1. The CDR3 length is 16 residues. J gave up 0 bases and V 0 bases, and 4 bases lay outside the gene matches. Germline loops: CDR1 MGHRA, CDR2 YSYEKL.